This is a list of T cell receptor beta chains from one sample in a study of radiation and T cells in renal cell carcinoma. Assay used: immunoSEQ multiplex PCR; TCRdb lists only in-frame clones, some missing. The table lists some 8,800 clones, approximately 58% of them singletons. The sample was tumor tissue, taken from a patient whose treatment was nephrectomy without radiotherapy. The receptors come from a man in his sixties with renal cell carcinoma. Both conserved end residues are part of each CDR3. The D gene is left open where the match is weak. Size is stated for part of the rows, as once, few or many counts, or as a class when the clone is expanded.

clone size,J gene,V gene,D gene,CDR3 DNA,CDR3 protein
few,TRBJ1-2,TRBV5-1,NA,TGCGCCAGCAGCTCGAGGGGCGACGGCTACACCTTC,CASSSRGDGYTF
NA,TRBJ2-7,TRBV6-6,NA,TGTGCCAGCAGGAATAGCGCCTCCTACGAGCAGTACTTC,CASRNSASYEQYF
few,TRBJ1-2,TRBV29-1,NA,TGCAGCGTTGAGCGGGAAGGCTACACCTTC,CSVEREGYTF
few,TRBJ1-4,TRBV7-9,TRBD1,TGTGCCAGCAGCTTACTAGGACAGGGGCATGTAAAACTGTTTTTT,CASSLLGQGHVKLFF
NA,TRBJ2-3,TRBV13,NA,TGTGCCAGCAGCTTCGGGGGTACGCAGTATTTT,CASSFGGTQYF
NA,TRBJ1-2,TRBV9,TRBD1,TGTGCCAGCAGCTCGTGGGACAGGGGGAACTATGGCTACACCTTC,CASSSWDRGNYGYTF
NA,TRBJ2-3,TRBV7-8,NA,TGTGCCAGCAGCTTAGCGAGAAGCGAGATCCCCACAGATACGCAGTATTTT,CASSLARSEIPTDTQYF
NA,TRBJ2-1,TRBV5-5,NA,TGTGCCAGCAGTTTTCTCCCTCTCAATGAGCAGTTCTTC,CASSFLPLNEQFF
NA,TRBJ2-5,TRBV9,TRBD1,TGTGCCAGCAGCGCGCGGGACAGGGGGAGAGAGACCCAGTACTTC,CASSARDRGRETQYF
NA,TRBJ1-2,TRBV15,TRBD1,TGTGCCACCAGCAGAGAGACAGGGGTCTATGGCTACACCTTC,CATSRETGVYGYTF
medium-sized,TRBJ2-1,TRBV18,NA,TGTGCCAGCTCACCCGACAGCGGATCTTCCTACAATGAGCAGTTCTTC,CASSPDSGSSYNEQFF
NA,TRBJ2-3,TRBV6-5,NA,TGTGCCAGCAGGGATACCCTGGGGCTCACGCAGTATTTT,CASRDTLGLTQYF
NA,TRBJ2-6,TRBV6-5,NA,TGTGCCAGCAGTCAGGGGGGACCTGGGGCCAACGTCCTGACTTTC,CASSQGGPGANVLTF
few,TRBJ2-7,TRBV5-1,TRBD2,TGCGCCAGCCAAGGTGGGGGTAGCGGGAGTGTTTGGTACTTC,CASQGGGSGSVWYF
NA,TRBJ2-6,TRBV9,NA,TGTGCCAGCAGCCTCGAATGGGGCTCTGGGGCCAACGTCCTGACTTTC,CASSLEWGSGANVLTF
few,TRBJ1-1,TRBV11-3,NA,TGTGCCAGCAGCTTCGAAAGGTTCAACACTGAAGCTTTCTTT,CASSFERFNTEAFF
NA,TRBJ1-1,TRBV12-5,TRBD1,TGTGCTAGTGGTCCCGGGACAGCTTACACTGAAGCTTTCTTT,CASGPGTAYTEAFF
NA,TRBJ2-5,TRBV29-1,NA,TGCAGCGTCCAATGGGGGTCCTTCGAGTACTTC,CSVQWGSFEYF
NA,TRBJ2-2,TRBV7-6,NA,TGTGCCAGCAGCTTAGCGGGATCCGGGGAGCTGTTTTTT,CASSLAGSGELFF
NA,TRBJ2-5,TRBV19,NA,TGTGCCAGTAGTATGGGGCAGTCGAGGAGAGAGACCCAGTACTTC,CASSMGQSRRETQYF
NA,TRBJ2-2,TRBV4-1,NA,TGCGCCAGCAGCCATTCCCCCGGGGAGCTGTTTTTT,CASSHSPGELFF
NA,TRBJ1-2,TRBV27,TRBD1,TGTGCCAGCAGTGAAAGGACAGGGCAAAGTGGCTACACCTTC,CASSERTGQSGYTF
NA,TRBJ2-5,TRBV7-9,TRBD2,TGTGCCAGCAGCAACCCGTACGGGGGGAGGCAAGAGACCCAGTACTTC,CASSNPYGGRQETQYF
NA,TRBJ2-7,TRBV9,TRBD1,TGTGCCAGCAGCGTACTGACACAGGGGGACGAGCAGTACTTC,CASSVLTQGDEQYF
few,TRBJ2-7,TRBV7-2,NA,TGTGCCAGCAGCTTAAGCTGGTATTCCTACGAGCAGTACTTC,CASSLSWYSYEQYF
NA,TRBJ2-1,TRBV2,TRBD1,TGTGCCAGCAGTGAGTTTCAGGGGGACTACAATGAGCAGTTCTTC,CASSEFQGDYNEQFF
NA,TRBJ2-5,TRBV5-1,NA,TGCGCCAGCAGTATCGGACGGTACCAAGAGACCCAGTACTTC,CASSIGRYQETQYF
once,TRBJ2-7,TRBV14,TRBD1,TGTGCCAGCAGCGGGTGGACAGGGGATACCTACGAGCAGTACTTC,CASSGWTGDTYEQYF
NA,TRBJ1-1,TRBV18,NA,TGTGCCAGCTCACCCCAACAGGGGAACACTGAAGCTTTCTTT,CASSPQQGNTEAFF
NA,TRBJ1-1,TRBV9,TRBD1,TGTGCCAGCAGCGTAGCACCGACAGGGGCCACTGAAGCTTTCTTT,CASSVAPTGATEAFF
NA,TRBJ1-5,TRBV9,NA,TGCGCCAGCAGCGTGGGAGGGCCCAATCAGCCCCAGCATTTT,CASSVGGPNQPQHF
NA,TRBJ2-1,TRBV9,TRBD2,TGTGCCAGCAGCGTAGCTACGATGACTAGCGGGGGATACAATGAGCAGTTCTTC,CASSVATMTSGGYNEQFF
few,TRBJ2-4,TRBV4-1,TRBD2,TGCGCCAGCAGCCAAGATGTAGGACTAGCGGATCTAGCCAAAAACATTCAGTACTTC,CASSQDVGLADLAKNIQYF
few,TRBJ2-7,TRBV5-4,NA,TGTGCCAGCAGCTTGGGGGCAGGACCCGAGCAGTACTTC,CASSLGAGPEQYF
NA,TRBJ1-4,TRBV5-6,NA,TGTGCCAGCAGTGGTTTCGGGGGCGCGGTTGAAAAACTGTTTTTT,CASSGFGGAVEKLFF
medium-sized,TRBJ1-1,TRBV4-1,NA,TGCGCCAGCAGCCAGGGGGGTGAAGCTTTCTTT,CASSQGGEAFF
NA,TRBJ2-7,TRBV5-5,NA,TGTGCCAGCAGCCCGAATATCCCCCTGGGGTATGGCTACGAGCAGTACTTC,CASSPNIPLGYGYEQYF
NA,TRBJ1-4,TRBV11-1,NA,TGTGCCAGCAGCCCAACAATGAGAGAAAAACTGTTTTTT,CASSPTMREKLFF
NA,TRBJ2-2,TRBV10-1,NA,TGCGCCAGCAGTGCTAGCCTGAACACCGGGGAGCTGTTTTTT,CASSASLNTGELFF
NA,TRBJ1-3,TRBV16,NA,TGTGCCAGCAGCAACGGACAGCGATCCATCTCTGGAAACACCATATATTTT,CASSNGQRSISGNTIYF
once,TRBJ1-5,TRBV2,NA,TGTGCCAGCAGTGATGGGCGGAATAGCAATCAGCCCCAGCATTTT,CASSDGRNSNQPQHF
few,TRBJ2-5,TRBV2,NA,TGTGCCAGCAGTTCTACAATCCCCCAAGAGACCCAGTACTTC,CASSSTIPQETQYF
NA,TRBJ2-1,TRBV20-1,NA,TGCAGGGGCGAGAGCGGCAATGAGCAGTTCTTC,CRGESGNEQFF
NA,TRBJ2-7,TRBV7-9,NA,TGTGCCAGCAGCCAGGGGAGGGGCTCCTACGAGCAGTACTTC,CASSQGRGSYEQYF
few,TRBJ1-5,TRBV2,NA,TGTGCCAGCAGTGAAGATTGGCAGGGAAGTCAGCCCCAGCATTTT,CASSEDWQGSQPQHF
NA,TRBJ2-5,TRBV4-3,NA,TGCGCCAGCAGCCAAGTACTCGGGGCGGAGACCCAGTACTTC,CASSQVLGAETQYF
NA,TRBJ2-1,TRBV27,TRBD1,TGTGCCACGTCGGGCAGGGGGCGACCCTCCTACAATGAGCAGTTCTTC,CATSGRGRPSYNEQFF
NA,TRBJ2-7,TRBV2,TRBD1,TGTGCCAGCACCCCGGACAGGGGGTCCGAGCAGTACTTC,CASTPDRGSEQYF
few,TRBJ1-2,TRBV7-8,NA,TGTGCCAGCAGCTTAGCTTCGTTGTCCGGCTACACCTTC,CASSLASLSGYTF